Presented here are 22 T cell receptor beta chains from one specimen sequenced in a study of breast tumors, draining lymph nodes, adjacent tissues. Breast cancer patients provided tissue from their axillary draining lymph nodes. TCRdb re-analysed the multiplex PCR reads in MiXCR, keeping a single row per CDR3 protein. The sample includes under 300,000 distinct CDR3 sequences, roughly a third of them seen just once. The sequenced sample was axillary lymph node tissue. These receptors came from a female donor with breast cancer. Some clones in this sample may be carry-over from other donors' samples.

The count of this clonotype is one. The chain has TRBV6-1 and TRBJ2-1; 14 nucleotides align to TRBD2. The V segment lost 10 bases and the J segment 2 bases; nucleotides outside the gene matches: 22. This CDR3 comprises 21 residues. The V gene's germline CDR1 is MNHNS and CDR2 SASEGT. The CDR3 DNA sequence: TGTGCCATCAGACCCTGGGGGATGACTAGCGGGGGGGCAAGGACCTACAATGAGCAGTTCTTC. Residues: CAIRPWGMTSGGARTYNEQFF.

This clonotype was recorded a few times. One base away lies a much larger clone, so this may be a sequencing read error. CDR3 in DNA: TGTGCCAGTAAGGTTAATTCGGACACCGGGGAGCTGTCTTTT. As protein: CASKVNSDTGELSF. The chain couples TRBV19 to TRBJ2-2, with D possibly being TRBD1 or TRBD2 (5 bases each). Germline assignment: CDR1 LNHDA and CDR2 SQIVND (reference sequence). The CDR3 consists of 14 residues.

Comment on this clonotype: This sequence may be a read error, since a much larger clone differs from it by one base. The V and J genes are TRBV24-1 and TRBJ2-5; 7 bases fit TRBD1. Germline V CDR1 and CDR2: KGHDR, SFDVKD. The CDR3 is 15 residues long. CDR3 amino acids: CAASDLHRGRETQYF. The CDR3 bases are TGTGCCGCCAGTGATTTGCACAGGGGTCGGGAGACCCAGTACTTC.

The chain has TRBV20-1 and TRBJ1-6; 8 nucleotides line up with TRBD1. The CDR3 extends over 14 amino acids. In germline, CDR1 is DFQATT, CDR2 SNEGSKA (reference sequence). With 5 bases clipped from V and 8 bases from J, the junction kept 8 bases outside the gene matches. The CDR3 reads CSAGQGRTDSPLHF. The CDR3 coding sequence is TGCAGTGCTGGACAGGGTCGCACTGATTCACCCCTCCACTTT.

The table lists this clonotype with many counts. Written as DNA, the CDR3 is TGTGCCAGTAGTATGTTACAGGGGGCCAATTCGGCGGGCTACACCTTC. This encodes CASSMLQGANSAGYTF. The rearrangement joins TRBV19 to TRBJ1-2; TRBD1 aligns across 9 bases. Germline lookup yields CDR1 LNHDA and CDR2 SQIVND (reference sequence). This CDR3 has 16 amino acids. Unmatched junction bases numbered 13, after V lost 3 bases and J lost 8 bases.

This chain links TRBV20-1 with TRBJ2-5; 9 bases are a match to TRBD1. The J segment lost 7 bases and the V segment lost 3 bases, leaving 3 bases of the junction unmatched. The germline gives CDR1 DFQATT, CDR2 SNEGSKA (reference sequence). This CDR3 comprises 12 residues. Here the CDR3 reads CSASTGGLTQYF. CDR3 nucleotide sequence: TGCAGTGCTAGCACAGGGGGCTTGACCCAGTACTTC.

The count of this clonotype is one. The chain recombines TRBV12-5 with TRBJ1-6, with TRBD1 identical over 9 bases. This CDR3 is 15 amino acids long. The germline gives CDR1 LGHNT, CDR2 FRNRAP. The CDR3 loop is CASSYAGQGGSPLHF. CDR3 DNA: TGTGCCAGCAGTTATGCGGGACAGGGTGGTTCACCCCTCCACTTT. Full variable domain (outside the CDR3, taken from reference TRBV12-5 and TRBJ1-6): DARVTQTPRHKVTEMGQEVTMRCQPILGHNTVFWYRQTMMQGLELLAYFRNRAPLDDSGMPKDRFSAEMPDATLATLKIQPSEPRDSAVYFCASSYAGQGGSPLHFGNGTRLTVT.

This clonotype was counted many times. The J gene is TRBJ2-7, the V gene TRBV20-1; D is possibly TRBD2 (5 bases). The CDR3 consists of 13 residues. Germline values: CDR1 DFQATT, CDR2 SNEGSKA (reference sequence). V was trimmed by 4 bases and J by 4 bases, leaving 14 bases between them. The CDR3 DNA is TGCAGTGCTATCCGCCCAGGACTTTACGAGCAGTACTTC. Encoded protein: CSAIRPGLYEQYF.

In its sample, this clonotype was seen once. The chain employs TRBV11-1 and TRBJ1-3; a weak D match, TRBD1 (5 bases). This CDR3 has 16 amino acids. Germline assignment: CDR1 SGHAT and CDR2 FQDESV (reference sequence). The V and J ends lost 5 bases and 0 bases respectively, with 14 bases between them. The DNA of the CDR3 is TGTGCCAGCAGCGTCAATCAGGGCGCCTCTGGAAACACCATATATTTT. Protein product: CASSVNQGASGNTIYF.

The table lists this clonotype with many counts. This chain links TRBV5-1 with TRBJ1-6, with TRBD1 as a possible D gene (5 bases). Germline CDR1 SGHRS, CDR2 YFSETQ. CDR3 length: 12 residues. The V end lost 3 bases, the J end lost 12 bases, and 10 bases lay between the germline ends. As DNA, the CDR3 is TGCGCCAGCAGCTGGGACCTCGGACCCCTCCACTTT. Amino acid sequence: CASSWDLGPLHF.

Many counts were recorded for this clonotype. This sequence may be a read error, since a much larger clone differs from it by one base. This rearrangement joins TRBV20-1 to TRBJ2-7; D perhaps matches TRBD2 (6 bases). The V gene's germline CDR1 is DFQATT and CDR2 SNEGSKA (reference sequence). The CDR3 contains 14 residues. The CDR3 DNA reads TGCAGTGCCATGACGGGGGAGAGCTCCTCCGAGCAGTACTTC. As protein: CSAMTGESSSEQYF.

The table lists this clonotype with many counts. This chain uses TRBV5-1 with TRBJ2-1; maybe TRBD2 (6 bases). The CDR3 runs to 15 residues. The germline V and J ends were trimmed by 2 bases and 8 bases, with 17 bases remaining between them. The germline CDR1 and CDR2 sequences are SGHRS and YFSETQ. The CDR3, as DNA: TGCGCCAGCAGCTTCTGGGGGGTGGCGGGCGATGAGCAGTTCTTC. It specifies CASSFWGVAGDEQFF.

This clonotype came up a few times. The chain joins TRBV4-2 to TRBJ2-3; 8 bases fit TRBD2. CDR1 and CDR2 (germline): LGHNA, YNFKEQ. V dropped 1 base and J dropped 4; count of bases not matched to a gene: 4. The CDR3 extends over 15 amino acids. The CDR3 protein is CASSQVGGAPDTQYF. The CDR3 DNA follows: TGTGCCAGCAGCCAAGTCGGGGGGGCCCCAGATACGCAGTATTTT.

This clonotype was picked up many times. This chain links TRBV5-1 with TRBJ2-7; 9 bases match TRBD1. Germline V lookup: CDR1 SGHRS, CDR2 YFSETQ. The V segment lost 3 bases and the J segment 2 bases; nucleotides outside the gene matches: 3. This CDR3 contains 14 residues. CDR3 sequence reads: CASSSGTGPYEQYF. CDR3 bases: TGCGCCAGCAGCTCGGGGACAGGGCCCTACGAGCAGTACTTC.

In this sample, this clonotype turned up many times. The rearrangement joins TRBV24-1 to TRBJ2-3; the D gene could be TRBD1 or TRBD2 (5 bases each). The CDR3 runs 13 residues. Germline CDR1 KGHDR, CDR2 SFDVKD. Between the trimmed V and J ends, which lost 4 bases and 7 bases, there was a span of 11 bases. CDR3 DNA sequence: TGTGCCACCAGTGACCCCCCGGGACATACGCAGTATTTT. It encodes CATSDPPGHTQYF.

J is TRBJ2-1 and V is TRBV3-1; TRBD2 might be the D (5 bases). The CDR3 is made up of 16 amino acids. Trimming removed 4 bases from V and 4 bases from J, with 17 bases in between. Germline values: CDR1 LGHDT, CDR2 YNNKEL (reference sequence). Written as DNA, the CDR3 is TGTGCCAGCAGCCCTGCTGGCGCCCGGGGATACAATGAGCAGTTCTTC. It codes for CASSPAGARGYNEQFF.

Ten or more counts support this clonotype. The chain couples TRBV2 to TRBJ1-5; TRBD1 matches 8 bases. The germline CDR1 and CDR2 sequences are SNHLY and FYNNEI. The CDR3 is 15 residues long. After removal of 6 bases from V and 5 bases from J, the junction contained 9 bases not matched to a gene. CDR3 nucleotides: TGTGCCAGCAGCCACGGACAGGGAGGTCATCAGCCCCAGCATTTT. It encodes CASSHGQGGHQPQHF.

This clonotype occurred many times. This rearrangement joins TRBV20-1 to TRBJ1-2; 7 bases map to TRBD1. Looked up from germline, CDR1 is DFQATT and CDR2 is SNEGSKA (reference sequence). There are 13 residues in the CDR3. Trimming cost V 1 base and J 3 bases; bases outside gene matches: 2. CDR3 DNA sequence: TGCAGTGCTAGAGTAGGGGGCGACTATGGCTACACCTTC. Protein: CSARVGGDYGYTF.

This clonotype has ten or more counts. V gene TRBV18 combines with J gene TRBJ1-2; 10 nucleotides line up with TRBD1. Looked up from germline, CDR1 is KGHSH and CDR2 is LQKENI. The CDR3 consists of 13 residues. J gave up 6 bases and V 8 bases, and 6 bases lay outside the gene matches. In DNA, the CDR3 is TGTGCCAGCAGCTTGGGACAGGGGAATGGCTACACCTTC. This encodes CASSLGQGNGYTF.

This clonotype occurred many times. This chain joins TRBV11-3 and TRBJ2-7, with D tentatively TRBD2 (6 bases). Germline V CDR1 and CDR2: SGHNT, YENEEA. The CDR3 spans 12 residues. Trimming left V 3 bases short and J 3 bases short, with 6 bases between. This CDR3 is CASSFSGYEQYF. CDR3 sequence (DNA): TGTGCCAGCAGCTTTAGCGGCTACGAGCAGTACTTC.

This clonotype has ten or more counts. The rearrangement uses TRBV29-1 and TRBJ2-1, with 11 bases fitting TRBD1. The germline V gene has CDR1 SQVTM and CDR2 ANQGSEA. The CDR3 length is 14 residues. Trimming at V came to 6 bases and at J to 3 bases, leaving 4 bases not matched to a gene. This CDR3 reads CSVGQGEIYNEQFF. The CDR3 DNA follows: TGCAGCGTGGGACAGGGGGAAATCTACAATGAGCAGTTCTTC.

This clonotype has more than one count but fewer than ten. A much larger clone is a single base away; this may be a read error. The chain links TRBV11-2 to TRBJ2-7; TRBD2 agrees at 11 bases. Unmatched junction bases numbered 14, after V lost 4 bases and J lost 3 bases. The CDR3 sequence is 18 residues long. CDR1 is SGHAT, CDR2 FQNNGV, per germline. CDR3 sequence reads: CASSSKMGSLAGDYEQYF. Here the CDR3 DNA reads TGTGCCAGCAGCTCAAAGATGGGGTCACTAGCGGGGGACTACGAGCAGTACTTC.